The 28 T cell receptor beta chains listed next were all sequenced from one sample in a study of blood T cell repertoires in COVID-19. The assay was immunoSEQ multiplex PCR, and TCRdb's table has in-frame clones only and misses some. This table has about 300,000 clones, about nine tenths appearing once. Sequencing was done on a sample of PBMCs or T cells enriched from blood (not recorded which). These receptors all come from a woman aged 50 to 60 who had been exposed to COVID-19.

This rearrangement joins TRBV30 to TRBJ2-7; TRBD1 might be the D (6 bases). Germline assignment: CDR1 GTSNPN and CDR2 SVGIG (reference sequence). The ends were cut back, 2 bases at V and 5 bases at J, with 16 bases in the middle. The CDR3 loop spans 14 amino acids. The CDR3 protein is CAWSPRGGRNEQYF. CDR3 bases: TGTGCCTGGAGTCCCCGAGGGGGAAGGAACGAGCAGTACTTC.

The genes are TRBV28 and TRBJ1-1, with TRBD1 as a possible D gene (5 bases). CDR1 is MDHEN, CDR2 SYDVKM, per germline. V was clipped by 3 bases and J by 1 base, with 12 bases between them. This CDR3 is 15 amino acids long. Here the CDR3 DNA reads TGTGCCAGCAGTTTTGTCCAGGGCGCGAACACTGAAGCTTTCTTT. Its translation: CASSFVQGANTEAFF.

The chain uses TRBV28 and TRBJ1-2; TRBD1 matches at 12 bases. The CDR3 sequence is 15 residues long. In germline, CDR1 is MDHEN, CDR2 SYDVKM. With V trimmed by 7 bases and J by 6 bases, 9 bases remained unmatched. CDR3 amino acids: CASTPGQGAGDGYTF. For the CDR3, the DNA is TGTGCCAGCACACCGGGACAGGGGGCTGGGGATGGCTACACCTTC.

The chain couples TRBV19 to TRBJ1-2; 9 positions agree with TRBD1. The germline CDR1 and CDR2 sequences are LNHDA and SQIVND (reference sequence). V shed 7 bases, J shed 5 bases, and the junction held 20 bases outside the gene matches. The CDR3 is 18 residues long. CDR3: CASNQPGTGMRAAYGYTF. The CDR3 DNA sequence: TGTGCCAGTAACCAACCTGGGACAGGGATGAGGGCGGCTTATGGCTACACCTTC. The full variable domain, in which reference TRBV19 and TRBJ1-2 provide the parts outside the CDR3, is DGGITQSPKYLFRKEGQNVTLSCEQNLNHDAMYWYRQDPGQGLRLIYYSQIVNDFQKGDIAEGYSVSREKKESFPLTVTSAQKNPTAFYLCASNQPGTGMRAAYGYTFGSGTRLTVV.

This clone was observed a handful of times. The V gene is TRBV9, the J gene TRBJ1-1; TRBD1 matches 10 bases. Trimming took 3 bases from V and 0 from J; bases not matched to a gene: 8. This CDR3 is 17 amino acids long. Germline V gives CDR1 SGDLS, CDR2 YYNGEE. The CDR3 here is CASSDGTGDSLNTEAFF. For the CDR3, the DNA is TGTGCCAGCAGCGACGGGACAGGGGACTCCTTGAACACTGAAGCTTTCTTT.

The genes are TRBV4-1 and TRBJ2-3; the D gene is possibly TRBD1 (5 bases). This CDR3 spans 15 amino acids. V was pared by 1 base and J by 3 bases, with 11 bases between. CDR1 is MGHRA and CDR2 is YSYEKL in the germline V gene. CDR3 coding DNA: TGCGCCAGCAGCCAAGTTCAGGGCACGACAGATACGCAGTATTTT. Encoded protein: CASSQVQGTTDTQYF.

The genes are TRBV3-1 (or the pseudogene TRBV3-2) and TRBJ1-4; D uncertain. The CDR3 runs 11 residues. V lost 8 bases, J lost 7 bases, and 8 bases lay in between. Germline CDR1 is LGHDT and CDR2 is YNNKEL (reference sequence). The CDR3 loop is CASGSPEKLFF. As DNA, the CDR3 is TGTGCCAGCGGGAGCCCTGAAAAACTGTTTTTT.

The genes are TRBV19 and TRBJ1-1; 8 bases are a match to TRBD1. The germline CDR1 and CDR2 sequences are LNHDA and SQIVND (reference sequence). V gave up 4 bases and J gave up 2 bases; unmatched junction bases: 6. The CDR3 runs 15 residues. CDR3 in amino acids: CASSTRQGRNTEAFF. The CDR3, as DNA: TGTGCCAGTAGTACGAGACAGGGGCGAAACACTGAAGCTTTCTTT.

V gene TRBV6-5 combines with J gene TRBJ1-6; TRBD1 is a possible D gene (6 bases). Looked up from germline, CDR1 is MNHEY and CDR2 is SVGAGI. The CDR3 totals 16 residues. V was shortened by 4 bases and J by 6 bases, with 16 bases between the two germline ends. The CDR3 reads CASSLQGAASNSPLHF. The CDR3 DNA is TGTGCCAGCAGTTTACAGGGAGCCGCCTCTAATTCACCCCTCCACTTT.

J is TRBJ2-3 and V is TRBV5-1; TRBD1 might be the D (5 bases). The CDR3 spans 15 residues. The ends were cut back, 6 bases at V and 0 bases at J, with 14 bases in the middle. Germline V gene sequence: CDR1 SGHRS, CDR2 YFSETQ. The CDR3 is CASTLGAISTDTQYF. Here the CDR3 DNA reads TGCGCCAGCACACTTGGGGCAATTAGCACAGATACGCAGTATTTT.

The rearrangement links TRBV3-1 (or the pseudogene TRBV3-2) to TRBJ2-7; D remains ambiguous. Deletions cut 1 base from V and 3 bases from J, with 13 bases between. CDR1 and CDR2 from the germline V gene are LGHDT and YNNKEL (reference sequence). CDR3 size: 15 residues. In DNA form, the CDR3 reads TGTGCCAGCAGCCAAGTATACACCTCCAACTACGAGCAGTACTTC. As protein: CASSQVYTSNYEQYF.

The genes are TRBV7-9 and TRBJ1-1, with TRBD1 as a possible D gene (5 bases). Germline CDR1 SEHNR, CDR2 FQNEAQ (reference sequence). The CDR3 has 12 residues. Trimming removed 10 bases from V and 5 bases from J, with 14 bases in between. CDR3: CATSVAGTEAFF. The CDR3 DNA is TGTGCCACCTCAGTGGCAGGGACTGAAGCTTTCTTT.

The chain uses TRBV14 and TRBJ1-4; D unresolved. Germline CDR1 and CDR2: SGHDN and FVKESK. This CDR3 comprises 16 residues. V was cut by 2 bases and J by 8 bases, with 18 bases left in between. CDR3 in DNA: TGTGCCAGCAGCCAACGCGCGAGGGAGATAAAAGAAAAACTGTTTTTT. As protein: CASSQRAREIKEKLFF.

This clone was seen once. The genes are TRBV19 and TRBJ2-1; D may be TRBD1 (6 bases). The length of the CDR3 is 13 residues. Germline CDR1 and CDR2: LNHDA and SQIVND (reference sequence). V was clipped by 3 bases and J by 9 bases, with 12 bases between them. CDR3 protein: CASSILRGVEQFF. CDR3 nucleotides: TGTGCCAGTAGTATCCTCAGGGGCGTTGAGCAGTTCTTC.

The DNA of the CDR3 is TGTGCCAGCAGGCCGGGACTAGCCTCGAACACCGGGGAGCTGTTTTTT. This sequence encodes CASRPGLASNTGELFF. The gene calls are TRBV5-5 and TRBJ2-2; 9 nucleotides line up with TRBD2. Germline assignment: CDR1 SGHKS and CDR2 YYEKEE (reference sequence). This CDR3 spans 16 amino acids. The junction had 5 bases not matched to a gene; V was cut back by 5 bases and J by 0 bases.

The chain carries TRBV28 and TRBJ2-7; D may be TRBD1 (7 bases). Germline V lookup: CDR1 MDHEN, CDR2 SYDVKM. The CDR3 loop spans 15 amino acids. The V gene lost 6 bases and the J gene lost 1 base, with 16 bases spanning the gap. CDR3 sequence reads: CASSYAGQPSYEQYF. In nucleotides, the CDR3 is TGTGCCAGCAGCTATGCGGGACAGCCTTCCTACGAGCAGTACTTC. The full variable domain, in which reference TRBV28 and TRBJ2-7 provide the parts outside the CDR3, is DVKVTQSSRYLVKRTGEKVFLECVQDMDHENMFWYRQDPGLGLRLIYFSYDVKMKEKGDIPEGYSVSREKKERFSLILESASTNQTSMYLCASSYAGQPSYEQYFGPGTRLTVT.

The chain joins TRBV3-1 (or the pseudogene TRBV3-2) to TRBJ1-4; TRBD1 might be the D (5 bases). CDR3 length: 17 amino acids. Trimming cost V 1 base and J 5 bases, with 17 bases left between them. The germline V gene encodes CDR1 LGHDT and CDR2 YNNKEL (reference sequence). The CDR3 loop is CASSQGGWGLRNEKLFF. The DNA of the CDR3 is TGTGCCAGCAGCCAAGGTGGTTGGGGCTTGCGGAATGAAAAACTGTTTTTT.

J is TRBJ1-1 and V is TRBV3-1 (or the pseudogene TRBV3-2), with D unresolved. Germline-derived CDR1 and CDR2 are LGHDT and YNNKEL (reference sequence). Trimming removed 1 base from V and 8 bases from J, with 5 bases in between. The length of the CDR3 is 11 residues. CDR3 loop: CASSQGGEAFF. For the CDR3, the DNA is TGTGCCAGCAGCCAAGGAGGAGAAGCTTTCTTT.

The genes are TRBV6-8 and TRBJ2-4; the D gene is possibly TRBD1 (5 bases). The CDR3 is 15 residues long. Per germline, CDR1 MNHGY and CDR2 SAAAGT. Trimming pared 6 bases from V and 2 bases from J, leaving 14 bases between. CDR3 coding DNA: TGTGCCAGCAGCCCACAGGAGAGATCCAAAAACATTCAGTACTTC. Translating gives CASSPQERSKNIQYF.

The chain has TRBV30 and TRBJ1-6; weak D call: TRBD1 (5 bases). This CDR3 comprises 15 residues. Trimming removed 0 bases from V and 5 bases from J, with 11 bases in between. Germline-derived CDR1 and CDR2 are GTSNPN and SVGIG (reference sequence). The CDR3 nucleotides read TGTGCCTGGAGTGTACGGGCAGGGAATAATTCACCCCTCCACTTT. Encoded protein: CAWSVRAGNNSPLHF.

The CDR3, as DNA: TGTGCCAGCAGTTACTCCGGGGGTAGGACCAATCAGCCCCAGCATTTT. Translated: CASSYSGGRTNQPQHF. The chain couples TRBV6-2 or TRBV6-3 to TRBJ1-5; the D gene is possibly TRBD1 (5 bases). Germline CDR1 and CDR2: MNHEY and SVGEGT. This CDR3 region has 16 residues. The V and J ends lost 0 bases and 3 bases respectively, with 12 bases between them.

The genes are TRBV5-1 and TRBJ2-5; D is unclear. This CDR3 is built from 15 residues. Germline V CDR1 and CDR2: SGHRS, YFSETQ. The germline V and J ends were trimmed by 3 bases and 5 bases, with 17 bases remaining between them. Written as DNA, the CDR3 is TGCGCCAGCAGCTCCGCCGGCGTGGTGCGGGAGACCCAGTACTTC. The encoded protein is CASSSAGVVRETQYF. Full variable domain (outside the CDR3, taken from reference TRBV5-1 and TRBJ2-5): KAGVTQTPRYLIKTRGQQVTLSCSPISGHRSVSWYQQTPGQGLQFLFEYFSETQRNKGNFPGRFSGRQFSNSRSEMNVSTLELGDSALYLCASSSAGVVRETQYFGPGTRLLVL.

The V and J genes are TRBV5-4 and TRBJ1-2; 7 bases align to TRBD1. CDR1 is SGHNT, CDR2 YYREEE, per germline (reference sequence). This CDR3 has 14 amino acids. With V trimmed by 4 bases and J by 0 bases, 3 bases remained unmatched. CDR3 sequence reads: CASSGGQTNYGYTF. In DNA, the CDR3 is TGTGCCAGCAGCGGGGGACAGACTAACTATGGCTACACCTTC.

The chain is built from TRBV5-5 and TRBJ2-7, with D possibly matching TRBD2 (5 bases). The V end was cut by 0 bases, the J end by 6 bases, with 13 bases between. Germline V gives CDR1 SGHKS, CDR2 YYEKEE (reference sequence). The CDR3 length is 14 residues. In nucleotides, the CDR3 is TGTGCCAGCAGCTTGGACTATACTGGAGGCGAGCAGTACTTC. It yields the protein CASSLDYTGGEQYF. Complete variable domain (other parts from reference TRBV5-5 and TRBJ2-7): DAGVTQSPTHLIKTRGQQVTLRCSPISGHKSVSWYQQVLGQGPQFIFQYYEKEERGRGNFPDRFSARQFPNYSSELNVNALLLGDSALYLCASSLDYTGGEQYFGPGTRLTVT.

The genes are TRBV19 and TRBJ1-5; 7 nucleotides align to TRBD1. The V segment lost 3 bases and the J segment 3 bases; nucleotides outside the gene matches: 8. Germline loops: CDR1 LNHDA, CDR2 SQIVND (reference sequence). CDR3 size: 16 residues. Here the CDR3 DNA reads TGTGCCAGTAGTATTTTGACAGGGTGGAACAATCAGCCCCAGCATTTT. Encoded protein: CASSILTGWNNQPQHF.

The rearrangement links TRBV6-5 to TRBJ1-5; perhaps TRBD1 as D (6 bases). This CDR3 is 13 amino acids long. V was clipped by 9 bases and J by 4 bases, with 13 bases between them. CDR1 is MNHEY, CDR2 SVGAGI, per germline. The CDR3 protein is CASETGLNQPQHF. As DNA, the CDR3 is TGTGCCAGTGAAACAGGGTTGAATCAGCCCCAGCATTTT.

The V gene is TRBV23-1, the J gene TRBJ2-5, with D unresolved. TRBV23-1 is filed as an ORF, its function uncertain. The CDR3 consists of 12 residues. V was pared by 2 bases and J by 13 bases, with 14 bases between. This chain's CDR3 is CASSQNPYHGYF. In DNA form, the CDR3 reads TGCGCCAGCAGTCAAAACCCCTACCATGGGTACTTC.

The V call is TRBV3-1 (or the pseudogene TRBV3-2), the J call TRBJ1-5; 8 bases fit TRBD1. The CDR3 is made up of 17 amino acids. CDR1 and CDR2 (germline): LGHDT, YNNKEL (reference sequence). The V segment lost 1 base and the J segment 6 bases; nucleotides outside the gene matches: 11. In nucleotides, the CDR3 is TGTGCCAGCAGCCAAGGTAGGAAAACAGGGGGAAGTCAGCCCCAGCATTTT. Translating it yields CASSQGRKTGGSQPQHF.